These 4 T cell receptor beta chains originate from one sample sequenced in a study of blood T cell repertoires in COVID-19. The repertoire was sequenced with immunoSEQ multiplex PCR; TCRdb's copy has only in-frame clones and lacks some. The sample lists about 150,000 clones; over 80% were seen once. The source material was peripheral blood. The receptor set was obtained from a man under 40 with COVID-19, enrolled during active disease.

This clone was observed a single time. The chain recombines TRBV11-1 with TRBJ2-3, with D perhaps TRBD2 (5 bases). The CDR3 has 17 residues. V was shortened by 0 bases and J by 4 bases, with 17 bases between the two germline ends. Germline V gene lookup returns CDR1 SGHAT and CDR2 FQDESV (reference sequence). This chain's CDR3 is CASSLASGLGSPDTQYF. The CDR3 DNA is TGTGCCAGCAGCTTAGCGTCTGGGTTAGGGAGCCCAGATACGCAGTATTTT.

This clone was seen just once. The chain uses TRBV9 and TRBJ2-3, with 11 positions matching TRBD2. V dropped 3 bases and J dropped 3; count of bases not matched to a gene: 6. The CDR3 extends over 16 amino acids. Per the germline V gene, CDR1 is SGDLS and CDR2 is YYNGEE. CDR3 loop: CASSAEGTSGTDTQYF. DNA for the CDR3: TGTGCCAGCAGCGCCGAGGGGACTAGCGGAACAGATACGCAGTATTTT.

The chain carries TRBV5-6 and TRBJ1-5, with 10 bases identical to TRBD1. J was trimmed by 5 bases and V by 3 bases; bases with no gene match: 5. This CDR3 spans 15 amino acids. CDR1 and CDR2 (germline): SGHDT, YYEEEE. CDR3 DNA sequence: TGTGCCAGCAGCTCCCCCGGGACAGGGGATCAGCCCCAGCATTTT. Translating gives CASSSPGTGDQPQHF.

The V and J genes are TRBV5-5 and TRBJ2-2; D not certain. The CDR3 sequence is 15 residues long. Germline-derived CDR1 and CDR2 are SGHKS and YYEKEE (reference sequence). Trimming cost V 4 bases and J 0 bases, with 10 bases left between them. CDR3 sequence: CASSRNTANTGELFF. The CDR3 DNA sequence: TGTGCCAGCAGCCGAAACACCGCGAACACCGGGGAGCTGTTTTTT.